Listed below are T cell receptor beta chains from one sample, sequenced in a study of read filtering for tumor transcriptome and immune sequencing. TCRdb analysed the reads with MiXCR anew, one entry per CDR3 protein. In the table there are 130,000 or so distinct CDR3 sequences, about 12% of which are singletons. The sample consisted of a population of CD138-negative cells sorted from bone marrow. These receptors came from a donor at least 40 years old with multiple myeloma. CDR3s include the opening cysteine and the closing phenylalanine or tryptophan. Each record gives: D gene, J gene, V gene, clone size, CDR3 protein, CDR3 DNA. The D gene is left open where the match is weak. The size field is filled for only some rows; it gives once, few, many or a size class.

.	TRBJ1-1	TRBV3-1	many	CASSFGAYTEAFF	TGTGCCAGCAGCTTTGGGGCCTACACTGAAGCTTTCTTT
TRBD2	TRBJ2-2	TRBV4-3	few	CASSQDLGGLAGGPGTGELFF	TGCGCCAGCAGCCAGGACCTGGGGGGACTAGCGGGAGGGCCTGGCACCGGGGAGCTGTTTTTT
.	TRBJ2-5	TRBV30	medium-sized	CAWSDEGKTQYF	TGTGCCTGGAGTGACGAAGGAAAGACCCAGTACTTC
.	TRBJ2-7	TRBV15	few	CATSSDRTTYERYF	TGTGCCACCAGCAGTGACAGGACCACCTACGAGCGGTACTTC
.	TRBJ2-1	TRBV5-5	.	CASSPIGLEQFF	TGTGCCAGCAGCCCGATAGGTTTAGAGCAGTTCTTC
TRBD2	TRBJ2-6	TRBV7-9	many	CASSLWEGLSSGANVLTF	TGTGCCAGCAGCCTCTGGGAGGGTTTAAGCTCTGGGGCCAACGTCCTGACTTTC
.	TRBJ1-5	TRBV11-2	many	CASSLGPHQPQHF	TGTGCCAGCAGCTTAGGGCCCCATCAGCCCCAGCATTTT
TRBD1	TRBJ1-2	TRBV6-5	many	CASSYGGQGGLYGYTF	TGTGCCAGCAGTTACGGGGGACAGGGTGGCCTCTATGGCTACACCTTC
.	TRBJ1-2	TRBV27	many	CASSFRDGARGYTF	TGTGCCAGCAGTTTTCGGGACGGGGCGCGGGGCTACACCTTC
TRBD2	TRBJ2-5	TRBV5-1	many	CASSLNGLAGGGQETQYF	TGCGCCAGCAGCTTGAATGGACTAGCGGGAGGGGGCCAAGAGACCCAGTACTTC
TRBD1	TRBJ1-4	TRBV30	.	CAWQGVGEKLFF	TGTGCCTGGCAGGGGGTAGGTGAAAAACTGTTTTTT
.	TRBJ2-7	TRBV5-1	many	CASSLDGYSYEQYF	TGCGCCAGCAGCTTGGACGGCTACTCCTACGAGCAGTACTTC
TRBD1	TRBJ2-1	TRBV20-1	many	CSARSTGQGRGNEQFF	TGCAGTGCTAGATCTACGGGACAGGGTCGTGGCAATGAGCAGTTCTTC
.	TRBJ2-7	TRBV6-5	few	CATSRGGSYEQYF	TGTGCCACCTCTCGCGGCGGCTCCTACGAGCAGTACTTC
TRBD1	TRBJ1-5	TRBV6-6	many	CASSSGGGQPQHF	TGTGCCAGCAGTTCAGGGGGCGGACAGCCCCAGCATTTT
.	TRBJ1-1	TRBV4-3	many	CASSQLYRTNTEAFF	TGCGCCAGCAGCCAGTTATACAGAACCAACACTGAAGCTTTCTTT
.	TRBJ1-2	TRBV7-9	many	CASSSEDRNYGYTF	TGTGCCAGCAGCTCGGAGGACAGAAACTATGGCTACACCTTC
.	TRBJ2-7	TRBV25-1	.	CASSQQETYEQYF	TGTGCCAGCAGTCAACAGGAAACCTACGAGCAGTACTTC
TRBD2	TRBJ2-3	TRBV10-3	.	CAISERAGGITDTQYF	TGTGCCATCAGTGAGAGGGCGGGAGGAATCACAGATACGCAGTATTTT
TRBD1	TRBJ2-1	TRBV10-3	many	CAISESIRGSYNEQFF	TGTGCCATCAGTGAGTCGATCAGGGGGTCTTACAATGAGCAGTTCTTC